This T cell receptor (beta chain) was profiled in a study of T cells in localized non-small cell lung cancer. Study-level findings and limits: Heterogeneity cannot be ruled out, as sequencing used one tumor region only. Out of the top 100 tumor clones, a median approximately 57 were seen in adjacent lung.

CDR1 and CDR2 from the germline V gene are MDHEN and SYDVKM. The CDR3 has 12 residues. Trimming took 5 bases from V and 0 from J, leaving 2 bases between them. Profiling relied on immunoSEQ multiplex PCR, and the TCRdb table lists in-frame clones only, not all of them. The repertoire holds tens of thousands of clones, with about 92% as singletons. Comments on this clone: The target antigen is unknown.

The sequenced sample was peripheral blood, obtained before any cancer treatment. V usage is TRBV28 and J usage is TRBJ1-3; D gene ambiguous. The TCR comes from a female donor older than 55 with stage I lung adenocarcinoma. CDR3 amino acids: CASSISGNTIYF. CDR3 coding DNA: TGTGCCAGCAGTATCTCTGGAAACACCATATATTTT.